This section outlines one T cell receptor (beta chain) sequence together with its context. From its re-call of the 5' RACE reads, TCRdb lists each CDR3 protein once, without DNA. This sample contains 500,000 or so distinct CDR3 sequences. The CDR3 is 16 amino acids. Germline V lookup: CDR1 SQVTM, CDR2 ANQGSEA. The entry originates in a study of T cells expressing NK-cell markers. The chain couples TRBV29-1 to TRBJ1-2; with no DNA, the TCRdb D assignment of TRBD1 cannot be verified. This TCR was sampled from a young man in good health. What was sequenced was blood T cells: a sorted CD56 or NKG2C T cell subset, CD4+ or CD8+ T cells, or bulk PBMC T cells (not recorded which). The CDR3: CSVVGRRTGDSYGYTF.